The 11 T cell receptor beta chains presented below share a single source sample, sequenced in a study of T cells after yellow fever vaccination. Using its own MiXCR run on the 5' RACE reads, TCRdb lists one record per CDR3 protein. Altogether more than 300,000 distinct CDR3 sequences are present, about 10% being singletons, with the ten largest covering 2.5% to 4%. The sample was CD4+ T cells sorted from PBMCs, taken 45 days after the yellow fever booster vaccination. These receptors were collected from a man younger than 30 who received the YFV17D yellow fever vaccine.

The chain has TRBV12-3 or TRBV12-4 and TRBJ2-5, with D uncertain. Trimming removed 2 bases from V and 5 bases from J, with 12 bases in between. The CDR3 runs 14 residues. The CDR3 nucleotides read TGTGCCAGCAGTTTAATTCTTCTTCGGGAGACCCAGTACTTC. Its translation is CASSLILLRETQYF.

A note on this clonotype: One junction end disagrees with the germline gene, perhaps due to a read error. The gene calls are TRBV20-1 and TRBJ2-1, with D perhaps TRBD1 or TRBD2 (5 bases each). CDR1 DFQATT and CDR2 SNEGSKA come from the germline V gene (reference sequence). This CDR3 has 14 residues. CDR3 sequence: CSARAGAAYNEQFF. In nucleotides, the CDR3 is TGCAGTGCAAGAGCCGGGGCGGCCTACAATGAGCAGTTCTTC.

The table lists this clonotype with a few counts. The chain employs TRBV11-2 and TRBJ2-1; D assignment may be TRBD1 or TRBD2 (6 bases each). This CDR3 has 15 amino acids. Between the trimmed V and J ends, which lost 7 bases and 3 bases, there was a span of 16 bases. Germline V gene lookup returns CDR1 SGHAT and CDR2 FQNNGV. The CDR3: CASTFEGGLYNEQFF. The CDR3 nucleotides read TGTGCCAGCACCTTTGAGGGGGGCCTCTACAATGAGCAGTTCTTC.

At least ten counts were recorded for this clonotype. The chain is built from TRBV18 and TRBJ2-1; 7 positions match TRBD1. Unmatched junction bases numbered 8, after V lost 5 bases and J lost 7 bases. Germline V gives CDR1 KGHSH, CDR2 LQKENI. The CDR3 length is 14 residues. The CDR3 DNA is TGTGCCAGCTCATCGAGGGGGCCGGGTAATGAGCAGTTCTTC. It codes for CASSSRGPGNEQFF.

This clonotype was counted many times. V usage is TRBV4-2 and J usage is TRBJ2-1; 11 bases are shared with TRBD2. Per the germline V gene, CDR1 is LGHNA and CDR2 is YNFKEQ. The V segment lost 2 bases and the J segment 7 bases; nucleotides outside the gene matches: 4. The CDR3 loop spans 15 amino acids. CDR3 nucleotides: TGTGCCAGCAGCCAACCGACTAGCGGGATAAATGAGCAGTTCTTC. This sequence encodes CASSQPTSGINEQFF.

The chain couples TRBV5-4 to TRBJ1-2, with TRBD1 matching 7 bases. Germline values: CDR1 SGHNT, CDR2 YYREEE (reference sequence). This CDR3 region has 16 residues. V was pared by 4 bases and J by 2 bases, with 11 bases of the junction left unmatched. CDR3 residues: CASSPGGDRENYGYTF. CDR3 bases: TGTGCCAGCAGCCCCGGCGGGGACAGAGAAAACTATGGCTACACCTTC.

This clonotype was detected a few times. The rearrangement joins TRBV19 to TRBJ1-4; D is possibly TRBD1 (5 bases). Trimming pared 5 bases from V and 8 bases from J, leaving 9 bases between. From germline, CDR1 is LNHDA and CDR2 SQIVND (reference sequence). This CDR3 is 12 amino acids long. CDR3 DNA sequence: TGTGCCAGTAGTCCCGGGGCAGAAAAACTGTTTTTT. This sequence encodes CASSPGAEKLFF.

This clonotype occurred many times. The J gene is TRBJ2-3, the V gene TRBV1; the table gives TRBD1 as D, unverified against the DNA. TRBV1 constitutes a pseudogene. This CDR3 comprises 16 residues. The CDR3 is CTSSHPNGGEVDTQYF. Here the CDR3 DNA reads TGCACCAGCAGCCATCCCAACGGGGGAGAGGTAGATACGCAGTATTTT.

This clonotype has more than one count but fewer than ten. In nucleotides, the CDR3 is TGTGCCAGCAGCTTAGGAGGTAGCGCTGAAGCTTTCTTT. Translated, it gives CASSLGGSAEAFF. V gene TRBV7-2 combines with J gene TRBJ1-1; D unclear. The V gene lost 1 base and the J gene lost 6 bases, with 9 bases spanning the gap. Germline V gene sequence: CDR1 SGHTA, CDR2 FQGNSA. The CDR3 loop spans 13 amino acids.

The chain carries TRBV6-2 or TRBV6-3 and TRBJ2-7; TRBD1 might be the D (6 bases). The CDR3 covers 14 residues. The ends were cut back, 10 bases at V and 2 bases at J, with 18 bases in the middle. CDR1 is MNHEY and CDR2 is SVGEGT in the germline V gene. CDR3 loop: CATEKDSLPYEQYV. CDR3 nucleotides: TGTGCCACCGAAAAGGACAGCCTCCCCTACGAGCAGTACGTC.

The J gene is TRBJ1-1, the V gene TRBV7-9; no clear D gene. Trimming left V 3 bases short and J 5 bases short, with 7 bases between. Germline V lookup: CDR1 SEHNR, CDR2 FQNEAQ (reference sequence). The CDR3 is 12 residues long. CDR3 in amino acids: CASSFAGTEAFF. The CDR3 DNA reads as TGTGCCAGCAGCTTCGCGGGGACTGAAGCTTTCTTT.